The sequence of this T cell receptor (beta chain) was determined in a study of blood T cell repertoires in COVID-19. Study information: The United States, Italy and Spain supplied acute and convalescent COVID-19 samples. The cDNA or gDNA used as material had been derived from T cells, B-cell-depleted T cells, or PBMCs.

This clone was seen once. Authors' analysis steps: Estimation of nucleated cell counts was performed using reference gene primer amplification. Profiled with immunoSEQ multiplex PCR; TCRdb holds only in-frame clones, not every one. That table gives V, J and clone size, and the DNA gave D and trimming. The data show about 110,000 clones, around 83% seen once. This CDR3 contains 15 residues. Germline values: CDR1 SGHTA, CDR2 FQGNSA. Between the trimmed V and J ends, which lost 2 bases and 0 bases, there was a span of 8 bases. The origin of this receptor is a man in his 70s with acute or convalescent COVID-19. The V gene is TRBV7-2, the J gene TRBJ2-1, with a possible D match to TRBD1 (5 bases). The sequenced material came from peripheral blood. The CDR3 bases are TGTGCCAGCAGCTTAACAGGAAACTCCTACAATGAGCAGTTCTTC. This gives the protein CASSLTGNSYNEQFF. Supplemented by reference TRBV7-2 and TRBJ2-1, the full variable domain reads GAGVSQSPSNKVTEKGKDVELRCDPISGHTALYWYRQSLGQGLEFLIYFQGNSAPDKSGLPSDRFSAERTGGSVSTLTIQRTQQEDSAVYLCASSLTGNSYNEQFFGPGTRLTVL.